This T cell receptor (beta chain) was obtained from a study of T cell responses to AZD1222 COVID-19 vaccine. Germline V gene sequence: CDR1 SGHDN, CDR2 FVKESK. The trim removed 1 base at V and 10 bases at J, leaving 10 bases unmatched. The CDR3 contains 15 residues. Assay: immunoSEQ multiplex PCR; the TCRdb copy retains only in-frame clones and omits some. This repertoire shows approximately 89,000 clones, over 80% found once; its top ten account for roughly 11%. This clonotype was obtained from an adult who received the AZD1222 COVID-19 vaccine. The chain employs TRBV14 and TRBJ2-3, with 8 bases identical to TRBD2. The sequencing here drew on peripheral blood, taken 28 days after the second AZD1222 dose. CDR3 residues: CASSQGTSRFIPQYF. The CDR3, as DNA: TGTGCCAGCAGCCAAGGGACTAGCCGTTTTATCCCGCAGTATTTT.